Sequencing of this T cell receptor (beta chain) was carried out in a study of PD-1 blockade in classical Hodgkin lymphoma. Study results and limitations: Repertoire differences lack defined causes, possibly disease activity or prior therapy.

As regards this clone: The antigen is unknown.

Produced via immunoSEQ multiplex PCR; TCRdb's table is partial and in-frame only. The sample carries around 16,000 clones, 80% to 95% recorded once. The CDR3 has 13 amino acids. In germline, CDR1 is SGHKS, CDR2 YYEKEE (reference sequence). Trimming stripped 0 bases from V and 5 bases from J, with 8 bases between. The time point denotes: newly diagnosed, previously untreated cHL patient sample. Purified CD4+ T cells were obtained from thawed PBMCs through magnetic negative selection. The chain links TRBV5-5 to TRBJ1-2; D unclear. The sequence came from a human donor with classical Hodgkin lymphoma. Sequences were obtained from CD4+ T cells from blood. This CDR3 reads CASSLAQNYGYTF. DNA for the CDR3: TGTGCCAGCAGCTTGGCTCAGAATTATGGCTACACCTTC.